This record looks at one T cell receptor beta chain sequence and its context. Clones were sequenced by immunoSEQ multiplex PCR, and TCRdb holds only the in-frame ones, with some missing. Of about 99,000 clones listed, approximately 95% are singletons. This specimen belongs to a study of OX40 agonist ivuxolimab in advanced cancers. The source material was CD4+ or CD8+ T cells sorted from blood, sampled in a trial of the OX40 agonist ivuxolimab. The receptor was derived from an adult with an advanced solid tumor such as melanoma, head and neck, liver or kidney cancer.

CDR3 loop: CASSTSSSYEQYF. The CDR3 bases are TGTGCCAGCAGCACTTCGAGCTCCTACGAGCAGTACTTC. The rearrangement links TRBV7-9 to TRBJ2-7, with no clear D. The germline V gene has CDR1 SEHNR and CDR2 FQNEAQ (reference sequence). The germline V and J ends were trimmed by 5 bases and 0 bases, with 8 bases remaining between them. The CDR3 spans 13 residues.